This TCR beta chain was identified during a study of cytomegalovirus exposure and HLA in healthy donors. On the study more broadly: The 90 to 150 validation repertoires used the same platform as the 550 to 800 first-cohort repertoires (as reported by a later analysis). Study observations and caveats: Clusters of TCRs from the first cohort tended to co-occur in the 100 to 150 validation repertoires (as a later analysis found). Researchers reported that a few CMV-associated chains were confirmed in vitro as CMV antigen-specific. Cytomegalovirus association was listed for 164 TCR beta chains.

On this clone: Its specificity is unknown.

The ends were cut back, 3 bases at V and 0 bases at J, with 5 bases in the middle. CDR1 is SGHTA, CDR2 FQGNSA, per germline. The CDR3 has 13 amino acids. The data were produced by immunoSEQ multiplex PCR, yet TCRdb's version contains in-frame clones alone and is incomplete. The table shows fewer than 150,000 clones, with more than 85% occurring only once. The chain employs TRBV7-2 and TRBJ1-1; D uncertain. Specimen: PBMCs. The receptor was isolated from a man aged 18 to 29 in good health and CMV-seropositive. The CDR3 nucleotides are TGTGCCAGCAGCTTCGCTATGAACACTGAAGCTTTCTTT. It is translated as CASSFAMNTEAFF.